The clone carrying this T cell receptor beta chain has ten or more counts. Its antigen is undetermined. This record comes from a study of T-cell reconstitution after alpha-beta-depleted transplantation in children. Study conclusions and caveats: Diversity of TCRbeta at day 60 was high in some patients, arising from surviving recipient T cells and thymic progenitors. Several hundred expanded graft clones reportedly gave rise to the alpha-beta T cells present about two months after transplant. At one year after transplant, newly produced T cells mostly accounted for T-cell counts and diversity.

Library preparation (for TCRbeta) was performed with unique molecular identifiers. TCRdb re-called the PCR reads through MiXCR, storing one row per CDR3 protein. Of around 270,000 distinct CDR3 sequences in the sample, around 7.1% are singletons; the top ten hold about 8.2%. The germline V gene has CDR1 SGHVS and CDR2 FNYEAQ. This CDR3 is 16 amino acids long. V lost 1 base and J 0 bases, leaving 12 bases between the germline ends. The receptor was isolated from a female patient between 2 and 15 years old who had a stem cell transplant for Fanconi anemia, so the T cells may come from the graft donor. This sample comprised peripheral blood, obtained 360 days after TCRalphabeta/CD19-depleted stem cell transplant. The rearrangement uses TRBV7-6 and TRBJ1-2, with no clear D. Here the CDR3 DNA reads TGTGCCAGCAGCTTAGGTGAACCAACGCCTAACTATGGCTACACCTTC. Amino acids: CASSLGEPTPNYGYTF.